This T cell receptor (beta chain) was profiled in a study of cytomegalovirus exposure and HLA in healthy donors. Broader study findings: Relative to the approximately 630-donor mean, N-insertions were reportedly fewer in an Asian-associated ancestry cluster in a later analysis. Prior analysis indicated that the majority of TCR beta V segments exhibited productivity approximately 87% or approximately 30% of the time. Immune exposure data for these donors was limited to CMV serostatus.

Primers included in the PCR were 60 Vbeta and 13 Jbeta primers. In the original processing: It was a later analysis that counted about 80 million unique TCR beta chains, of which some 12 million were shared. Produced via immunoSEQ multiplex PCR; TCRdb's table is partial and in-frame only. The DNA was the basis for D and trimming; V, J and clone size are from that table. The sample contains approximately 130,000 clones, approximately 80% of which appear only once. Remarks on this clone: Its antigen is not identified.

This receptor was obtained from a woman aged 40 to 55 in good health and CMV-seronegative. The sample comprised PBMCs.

The CDR3 DNA reads TGTGCCAGCAGCTTATTGAGGGACACTGAAGCTTTCTTT. Translating gives CASSLLRDTEAFF. The chain couples TRBV11-3 to TRBJ1-1; D not certain. Germline-derived CDR1 and CDR2 are SGHNT and YENEEA. Between the trimmed V and J ends, which lost 2 bases and 3 bases, there was a span of 7 bases. CDR3 length: 13 residues.